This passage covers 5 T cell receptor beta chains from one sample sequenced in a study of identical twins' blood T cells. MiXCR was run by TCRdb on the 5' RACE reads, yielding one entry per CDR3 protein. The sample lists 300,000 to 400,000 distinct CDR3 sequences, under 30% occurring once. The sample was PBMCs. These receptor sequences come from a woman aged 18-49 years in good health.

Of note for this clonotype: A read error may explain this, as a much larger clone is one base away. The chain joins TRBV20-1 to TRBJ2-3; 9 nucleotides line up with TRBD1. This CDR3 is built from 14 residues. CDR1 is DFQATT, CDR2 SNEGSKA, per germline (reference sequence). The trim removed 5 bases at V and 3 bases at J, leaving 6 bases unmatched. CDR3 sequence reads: CSASGQGRTDTQYF. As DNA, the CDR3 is TGCAGTGCTTCTGGACAGGGGAGGACAGATACGCAGTATTTT.

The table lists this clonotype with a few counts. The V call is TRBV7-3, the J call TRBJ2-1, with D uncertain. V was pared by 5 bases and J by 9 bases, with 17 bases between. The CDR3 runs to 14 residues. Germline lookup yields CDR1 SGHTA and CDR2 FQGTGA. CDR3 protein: CASSPGPEWVEQFF. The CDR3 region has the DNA TGTGCCAGCAGCCCCGGGCCAGAATGGGTTGAGCAGTTCTTC.

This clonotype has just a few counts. In DNA, the CDR3 is TGCGCCAGCCACAGGACAGGGGGCATGAACACTGAAGCTTTCTTT. Its protein product is CASHRTGGMNTEAFF. The J gene is TRBJ1-1, the V gene TRBV5-1; TRBD1 agrees at 11 bases. The germline V gene encodes CDR1 SGHRS and CDR2 YFSETQ. There are 15 residues in the CDR3. Losses at the gene ends were 7 bases for V and 0 bases for J; bases not matched to a gene: 5.

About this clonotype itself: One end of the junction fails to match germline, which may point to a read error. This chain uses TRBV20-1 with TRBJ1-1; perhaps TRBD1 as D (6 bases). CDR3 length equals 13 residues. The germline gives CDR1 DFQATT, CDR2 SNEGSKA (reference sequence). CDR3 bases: TGCAGTACTAGAGCCCGGACAGACACTGAAGCTTTCTTT. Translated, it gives CSTRARTDTEAFF.

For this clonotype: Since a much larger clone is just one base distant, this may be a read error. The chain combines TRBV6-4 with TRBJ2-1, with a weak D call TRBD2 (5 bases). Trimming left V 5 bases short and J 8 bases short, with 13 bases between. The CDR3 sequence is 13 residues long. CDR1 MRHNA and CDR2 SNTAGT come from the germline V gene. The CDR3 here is CASSSLASDEQFF. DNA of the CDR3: TGTGCCAGCAGTTCGTTAGCGAGTGATGAGCAGTTCTTC.